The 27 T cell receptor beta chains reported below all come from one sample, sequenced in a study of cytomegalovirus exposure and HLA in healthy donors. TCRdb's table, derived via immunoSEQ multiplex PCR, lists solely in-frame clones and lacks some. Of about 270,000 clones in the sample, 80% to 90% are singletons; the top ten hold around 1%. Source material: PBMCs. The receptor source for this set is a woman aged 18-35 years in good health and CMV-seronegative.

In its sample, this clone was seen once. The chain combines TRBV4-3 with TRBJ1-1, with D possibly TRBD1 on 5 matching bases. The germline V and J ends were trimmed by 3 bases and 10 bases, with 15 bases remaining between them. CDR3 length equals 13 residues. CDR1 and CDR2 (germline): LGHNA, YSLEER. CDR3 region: CASSQASGGGAFF. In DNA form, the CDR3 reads TGCGCCAGCAGCCAGGCCTCCGGGGGTGGAGCTTTCTTT.

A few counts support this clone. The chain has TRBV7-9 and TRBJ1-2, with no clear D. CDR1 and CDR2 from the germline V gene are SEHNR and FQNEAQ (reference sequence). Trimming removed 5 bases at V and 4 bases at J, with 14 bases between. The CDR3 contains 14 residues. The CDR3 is CASSPNWSSYGYTF. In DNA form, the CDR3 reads TGTGCCAGCAGCCCCAATTGGAGCAGCTATGGCTACACCTTC.

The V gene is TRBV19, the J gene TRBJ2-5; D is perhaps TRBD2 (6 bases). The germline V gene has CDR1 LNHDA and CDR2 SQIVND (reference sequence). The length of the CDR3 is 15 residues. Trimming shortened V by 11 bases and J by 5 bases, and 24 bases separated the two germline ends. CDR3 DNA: TGTGCCTCCAGGGAGAGGCGGGGTTCGGTGGAGACCCAGTACTTC. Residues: CASRERRGSVETQYF.

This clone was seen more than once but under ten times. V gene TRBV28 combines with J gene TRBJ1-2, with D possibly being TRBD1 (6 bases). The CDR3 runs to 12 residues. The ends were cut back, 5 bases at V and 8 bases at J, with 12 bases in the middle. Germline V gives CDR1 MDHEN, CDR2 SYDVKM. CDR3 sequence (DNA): TGTGCCAGCAGTCAACAGGGTTGGGGCTACACCTTC. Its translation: CASSQQGWGYTF.

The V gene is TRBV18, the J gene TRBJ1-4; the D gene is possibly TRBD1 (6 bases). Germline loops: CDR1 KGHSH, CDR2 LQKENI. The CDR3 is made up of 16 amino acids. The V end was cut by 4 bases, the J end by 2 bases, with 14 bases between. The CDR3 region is CASSQAVGATNEKLFF. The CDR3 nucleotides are TGTGCCAGCTCACAAGCCGTGGGGGCGACTAATGAAAAACTGTTTTTT.

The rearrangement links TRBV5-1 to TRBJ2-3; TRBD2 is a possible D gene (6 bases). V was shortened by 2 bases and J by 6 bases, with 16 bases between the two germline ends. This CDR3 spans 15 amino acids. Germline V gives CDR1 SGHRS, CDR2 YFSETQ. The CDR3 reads CASSFGGKGLDTQYF. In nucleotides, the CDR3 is TGCGCCAGCAGCTTTGGCGGGAAGGGTTTGGATACGCAGTATTTT.

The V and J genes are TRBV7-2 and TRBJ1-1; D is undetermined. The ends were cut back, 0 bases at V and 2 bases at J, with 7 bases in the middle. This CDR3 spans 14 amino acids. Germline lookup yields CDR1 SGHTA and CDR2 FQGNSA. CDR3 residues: CASSLAGQNTEAFF. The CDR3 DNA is TGTGCCAGCAGCTTAGCGGGCCAAAACACTGAAGCTTTCTTT.

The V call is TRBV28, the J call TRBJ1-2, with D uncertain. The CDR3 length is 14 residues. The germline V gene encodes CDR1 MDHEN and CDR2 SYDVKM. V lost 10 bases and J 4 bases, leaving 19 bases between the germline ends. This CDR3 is CATIPGGSAYGYTF. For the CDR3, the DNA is TGTGCCACCATACCGGGAGGGTCGGCCTATGGCTACACCTTC.

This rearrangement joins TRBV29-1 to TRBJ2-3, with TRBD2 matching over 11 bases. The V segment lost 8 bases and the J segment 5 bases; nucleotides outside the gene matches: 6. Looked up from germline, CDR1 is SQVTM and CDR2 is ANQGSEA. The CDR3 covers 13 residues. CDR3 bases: TGCAGCATTAGCGGGGGGGCTGGAGATACGCAGTATTTT. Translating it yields CSISGGAGDTQYF.

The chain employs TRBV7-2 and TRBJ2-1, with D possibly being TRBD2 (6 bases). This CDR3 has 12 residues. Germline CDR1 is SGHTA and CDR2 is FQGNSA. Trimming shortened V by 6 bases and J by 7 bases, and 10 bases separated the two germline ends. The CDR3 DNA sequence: TGTGCCAGCAGGTTTGGGGGGAATGAGCAGTTCTTC. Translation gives CASRFGGNEQFF.

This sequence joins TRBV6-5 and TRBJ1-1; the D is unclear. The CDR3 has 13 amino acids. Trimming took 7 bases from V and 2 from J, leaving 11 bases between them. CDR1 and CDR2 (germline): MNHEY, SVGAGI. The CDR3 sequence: CASMSGINTEAFF. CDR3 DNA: TGTGCCAGCATGTCCGGTATCAACACTGAAGCTTTCTTT.

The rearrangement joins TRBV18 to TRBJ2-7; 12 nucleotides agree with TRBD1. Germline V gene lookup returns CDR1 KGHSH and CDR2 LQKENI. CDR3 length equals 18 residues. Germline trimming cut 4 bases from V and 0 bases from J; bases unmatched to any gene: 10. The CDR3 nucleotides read TGTGCCAGCTCACTACGACCGGGACAGGGGGCCTTCTCCTACGAGCAGTACTTC. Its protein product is CASSLRPGQGAFSYEQYF.

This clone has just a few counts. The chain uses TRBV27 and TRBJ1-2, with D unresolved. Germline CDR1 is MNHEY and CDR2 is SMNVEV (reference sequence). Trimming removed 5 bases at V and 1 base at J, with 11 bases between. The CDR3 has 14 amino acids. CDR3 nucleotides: TGTGCCAGCAGTCCCTCAAGCCATAACTATGGCTACACCTTC. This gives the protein CASSPSSHNYGYTF.

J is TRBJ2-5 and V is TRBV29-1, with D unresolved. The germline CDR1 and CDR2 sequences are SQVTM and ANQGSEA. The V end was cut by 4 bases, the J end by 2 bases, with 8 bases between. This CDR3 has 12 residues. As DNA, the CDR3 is TGCAGCGTTGGATCCAGTCAAGAGACCCAGTACTTC. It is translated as CSVGSSQETQYF. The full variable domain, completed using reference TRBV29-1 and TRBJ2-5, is SAVISQKPSRDICQRGTSLTIQCQVDSQVTMMFWYRQQPGQSLTLIATANQGSEATYESGFVIDKFPISRPNLTFSTLTVSNMSPEDSSIYLCSVGSSQETQYFGPGTRLLVL.

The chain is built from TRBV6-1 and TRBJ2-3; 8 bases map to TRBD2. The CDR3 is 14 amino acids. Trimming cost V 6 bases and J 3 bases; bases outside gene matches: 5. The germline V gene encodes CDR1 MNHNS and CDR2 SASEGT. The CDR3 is CASRPAGATDTQYF. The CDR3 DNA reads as TGTGCCAGCAGGCCAGCGGGAGCTACAGATACGCAGTATTTT.

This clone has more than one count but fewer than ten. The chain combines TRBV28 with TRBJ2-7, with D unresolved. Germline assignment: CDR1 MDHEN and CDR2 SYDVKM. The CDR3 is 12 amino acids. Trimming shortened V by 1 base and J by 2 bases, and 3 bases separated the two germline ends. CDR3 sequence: CASSLLTYEQYF. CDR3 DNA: TGTGCCAGCAGTTTATTAACCTACGAGCAGTACTTC.

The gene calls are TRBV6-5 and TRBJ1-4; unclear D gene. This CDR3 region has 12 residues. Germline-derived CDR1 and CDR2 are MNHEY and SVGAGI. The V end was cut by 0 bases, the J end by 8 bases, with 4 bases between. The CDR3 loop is CASSYSREKLFF. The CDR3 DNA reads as TGTGCCAGCAGTTACTCGCGGGAAAAACTGTTTTTT.

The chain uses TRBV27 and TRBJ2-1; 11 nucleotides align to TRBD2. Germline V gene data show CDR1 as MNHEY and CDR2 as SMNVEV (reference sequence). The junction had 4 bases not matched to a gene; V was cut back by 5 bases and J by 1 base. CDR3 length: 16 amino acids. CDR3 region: CASSGTSGRSYNEQFF. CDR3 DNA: TGTGCCAGCAGTGGGACTAGCGGAAGGTCCTACAATGAGCAGTTCTTC.

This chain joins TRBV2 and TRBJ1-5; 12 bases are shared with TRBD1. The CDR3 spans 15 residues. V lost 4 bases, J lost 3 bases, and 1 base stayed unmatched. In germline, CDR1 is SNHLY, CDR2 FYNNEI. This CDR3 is CASSGDRGLNQPQHF. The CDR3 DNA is TGTGCCAGCAGTGGGGACAGGGGGCTCAATCAGCCCCAGCATTTT.

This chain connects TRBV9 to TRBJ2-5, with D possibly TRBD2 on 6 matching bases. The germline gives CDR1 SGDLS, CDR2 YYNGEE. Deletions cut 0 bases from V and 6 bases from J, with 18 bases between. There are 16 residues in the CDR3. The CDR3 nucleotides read TGTGCCAGCAGCGTAGATGGGGGTTGGGAGGTAAAGACCCAGTACTTC. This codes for CASSVDGGWEVKTQYF. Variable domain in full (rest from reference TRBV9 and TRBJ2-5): DSGVTQTPKHLITATGQRVTLRCSPRSGDLSVYWYQQSLDQGLQFLIQYYNGEERAKGNILERFSAQQFPDLHSELNLSSLELGDSALYFCASSVDGGWEVKTQYFGPGTRLLVL.

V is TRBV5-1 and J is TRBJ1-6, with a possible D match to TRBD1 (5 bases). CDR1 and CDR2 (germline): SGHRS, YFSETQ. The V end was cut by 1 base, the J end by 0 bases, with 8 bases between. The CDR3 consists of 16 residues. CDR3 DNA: TGCGCCAGCAGCTTGAGGGGCAGCTCCTATAATTCACCCCTCCACTTT. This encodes CASSLRGSSYNSPLHF.

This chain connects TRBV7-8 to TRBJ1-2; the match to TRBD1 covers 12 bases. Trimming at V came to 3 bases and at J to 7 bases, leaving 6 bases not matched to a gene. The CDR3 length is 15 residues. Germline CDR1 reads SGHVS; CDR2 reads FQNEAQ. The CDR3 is CASSFTGQGALGYTF. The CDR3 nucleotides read TGTGCCAGCAGCTTCACGGGACAGGGGGCGCTTGGCTACACCTTC. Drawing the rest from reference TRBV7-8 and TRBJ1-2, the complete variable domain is GAGVSQSPRYKVAKRGQDVALRCDPISGHVSLFWYQQALGQGPEFLTYFQNEAQLDKSGLPSDRFFAERPEGSVSTLKIQRTQQEDSAVYLCASSFTGQGALGYTFGSGTRLTVV.

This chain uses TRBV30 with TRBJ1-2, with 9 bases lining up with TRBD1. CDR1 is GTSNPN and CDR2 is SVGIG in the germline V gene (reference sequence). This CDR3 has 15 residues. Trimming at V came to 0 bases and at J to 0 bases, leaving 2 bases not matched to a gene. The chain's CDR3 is CAWSVQGAPNYGYTF. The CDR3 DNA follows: TGTGCCTGGAGTGTACAGGGGGCCCCTAACTATGGCTACACCTTC. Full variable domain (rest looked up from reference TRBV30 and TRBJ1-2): SQTIHQWPATLVQPVGSPLSLECTVEGTSNPNLYWYRQAAGRGLQLLFYSVGIGQISSEVPQNLSASRPQDRQFILSSKKLLLSDSGFYLCAWSVQGAPNYGYTFGSGTRLTVV.

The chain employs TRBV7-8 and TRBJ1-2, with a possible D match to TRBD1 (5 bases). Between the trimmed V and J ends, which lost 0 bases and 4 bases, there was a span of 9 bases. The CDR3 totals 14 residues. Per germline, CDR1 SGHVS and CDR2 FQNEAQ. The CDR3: CASSLARGSYGYTF. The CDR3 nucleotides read TGTGCCAGCAGCTTAGCACGGGGGAGCTATGGCTACACCTTC.

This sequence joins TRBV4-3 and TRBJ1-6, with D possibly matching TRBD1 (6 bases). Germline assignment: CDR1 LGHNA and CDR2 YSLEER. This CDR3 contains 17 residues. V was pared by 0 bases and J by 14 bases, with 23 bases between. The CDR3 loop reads CASSQDYGRGVESALHF. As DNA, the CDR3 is TGCGCCAGCAGCCAAGATTATGGCAGGGGAGTGGAGTCTGCCCTCCACTTT.

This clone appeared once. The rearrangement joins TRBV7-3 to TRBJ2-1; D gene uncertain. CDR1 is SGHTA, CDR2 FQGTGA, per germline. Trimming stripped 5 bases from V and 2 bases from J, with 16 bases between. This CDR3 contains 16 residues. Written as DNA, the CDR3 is TGTGCCAGCAGCCCTCAATCCGACTGGGCCTACAATGAGCAGTTCTTC. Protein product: CASSPQSDWAYNEQFF.

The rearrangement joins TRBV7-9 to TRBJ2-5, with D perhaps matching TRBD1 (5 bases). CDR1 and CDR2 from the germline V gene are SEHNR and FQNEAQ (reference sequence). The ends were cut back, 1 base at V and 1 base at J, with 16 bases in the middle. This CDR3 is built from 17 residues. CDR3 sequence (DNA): TGTGCCAGCAGCTTAGGAATCGCGACAGACGGCCAAGAGACCCAGTACTTC. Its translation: CASSLGIATDGQETQYF.